This TCR beta chain was sequenced for a study of prognosis after radiotherapy for stage I lung cancer. This clonotype was seen at least ten times. The antigen is not known. The authors amplified TCR beta CDR3 from genomic DNA using two-round multiplex PCR. First-round PCR amplification was performed with primers specific to each TRBV and TRBJ gene. TCRdb used MiXCR to reprocess the multiplex PCR reads, holding one entry per CDR3 protein. The sample lists around 20,000 distinct CDR3 sequences; around 50% were seen once. Study findings and constraints: Whether the expanded TCR clones were tumor-specific was not determined. Usage of TRBV and TRBJ genes reportedly differed between metastatic and non-metastatic patients. Lower Shannon entropy after stereotactic body radiation therapy was observed in patients who went on to develop distant metastases.

V was pared by 1 base and J by 2 bases, with 9 bases of the junction left unmatched. Germline V gene data show CDR1 as SGHNT and CDR2 as YENEEA. The CDR3 covers 18 residues. The sample in question was PBMCs, obtained before or after stereotactic body radiation therapy (not recorded which). This receptor was obtained from a donor over 45 with non-small cell lung cancer. This chain joins TRBV11-3 and TRBJ2-1; 9 nucleotides align to TRBD2. CDR3 bases: TGTGCCAGCAGCTTAGCTAGCGGGAACTTTGGTCCCTACAATGAGCAGTTCTTC. Amino acids: CASSLASGNFGPYNEQFF.